The 6 T cell receptor beta chains below all came from one sample that was sequenced in a study of blood T cell repertoires in COVID-19. The data were produced by immunoSEQ multiplex PCR, yet TCRdb's version contains in-frame clones alone and is incomplete. The data contain about 160,000 clones, 82% of them seen just once; the ten biggest clones take up 22%. The sequenced sample was peripheral blood. All receptors come from a woman of 80 years or more with acute or convalescent COVID-19.

V and J are TRBV7-9 and TRBJ2-2; 13 nucleotides line up with TRBD2. This CDR3 contains 17 residues. Germline loops: CDR1 SEHNR, CDR2 FQNEAQ (reference sequence). J gave up 6 bases and V 5 bases, and 9 bases lay outside the gene matches. For the CDR3, the DNA is TGTGCCAGCAGCCCATTCGGACTAGCGGGAGTCGCCGGGGAGCTGTTTTTT. Protein product: CASSPFGLAGVAGELFF.

V is TRBV3-1 (or the pseudogene TRBV3-2) and J is TRBJ2-5; 8 bases align to TRBD2. The germline V gene encodes CDR1 LGHDT and CDR2 YNNKEL (reference sequence). The CDR3 spans 14 residues. V shed 3 bases and J 2 bases; nucleotides not matched to a gene: 2. The CDR3 sequence: CASSQRLAQETQYF. The DNA of the CDR3 is TGTGCCAGCAGCCAGAGACTAGCGCAAGAGACCCAGTACTTC.

The CDR3 nucleotides are TGTGCCAGCAGCCCGAGGGGGGGTGGCTACACCTTC. It is translated as CASSPRGGGYTF. V and J are TRBV7-9 and TRBJ1-2; D possibly corresponds to TRBD1 (6 bases). The CDR3 spans 12 residues. Germline V lookup: CDR1 SEHNR, CDR2 FQNEAQ (reference sequence). Trimming shortened V by 5 bases and J by 7 bases, and 11 bases separated the two germline ends. Variable domain in full (rest from reference TRBV7-9 and TRBJ1-2): DTGVSQNPRHKITKRGQNVTFRCDPISEHNRLYWYRQTLGQGPEFLTYFQNEAQLEKSRLLSDRFSAERPKGSFSTLEIQRTEQGDSAMYLCASSPRGGGYTFGSGTRLTVV.

The chain has TRBV6-2 or TRBV6-3 and TRBJ2-1; perhaps TRBD2 as D (5 bases). V was shortened by 0 bases and J by 8 bases, with 8 bases between the two germline ends. There are 13 residues in the CDR3. Germline CDR1 MNHEY, CDR2 SVGEGT. For the CDR3, the DNA is TGTGCCAGCAGTTACTCGGCGGGCTATGAGCAGTTCTTC. Residues: CASSYSAGYEQFF.

The rearrangement joins TRBV6-2 or TRBV6-3 to TRBJ2-1, with 10 bases that match TRBD2. The CDR3 has 13 residues. V lost 2 bases and J lost 8; bases outside the gene matches: 0. Germline CDR1 MNHEY, CDR2 SVGEGT. The CDR3 bases are TGTGCCAGCAGTTACGGGACTAGCGATGAGCAGTTCTTC. Protein: CASSYGTSDEQFF.

The V call is TRBV19, the J call TRBJ1-3; 7 bases align to TRBD1. V was pared by 3 bases and J by 3 bases, with 5 bases of the junction left unmatched. Germline V gene lookup returns CDR1 LNHDA and CDR2 SQIVND (reference sequence). CDR3 length equals 15 residues. Written as DNA, the CDR3 is TGTGCCAGTAGTATCCGCAGGGGGATTGGAAACACCATATATTTT. Its translation is CASSIRRGIGNTIYF.